A single sample is the source of the 9 T cell receptor beta chains below, sequenced in a study of early T cells in non-severe SARS-CoV-2 infection. TCRdb used MiXCR to reprocess the 5' RACE reads, holding one entry per CDR3 protein. The data show under 60,000 distinct CDR3 sequences, over 7% seen once. Input material: whole blood. The receptors were sampled from an adult who was a healthcare worker with PCR-confirmed SARS-CoV-2 infection or an uninfected control (not recorded which).

This clonotype has a handful of counts. V and J are TRBV2 and TRBJ2-1; D may be TRBD2 (6 bases). The CDR3 loop spans 13 amino acids. Deletions cut 6 bases from V and 5 bases from J, with 11 bases between. Germline CDR1 SNHLY, CDR2 FYNNEI. This CDR3 is CASSPEGDNEQFF. The CDR3 bases are TGTGCCAGCAGCCCGGAGGGAGACAATGAGCAGTTCTTC.

This clonotype was counted many times. The chain carries TRBV19 and TRBJ2-5; 9 bases agree with TRBD1. This CDR3 has 14 residues. Germline CDR1 reads LNHDA; CDR2 reads SQIVND (reference sequence). The V segment lost 4 bases and the J segment 4 bases; nucleotides outside the gene matches: 4. In DNA, the CDR3 is TGTGCCAGTAGTACTACAGGGGGCGCAGAGACCCAGTACTTC. Amino acid sequence: CASSTTGGAETQYF.

The chain joins TRBV20-1 to TRBJ1-5, with unresolved D. The V end lost 1 base, the J end lost 4 bases, and 11 bases lay between the germline ends. The CDR3 loop spans 14 amino acids. Looked up from germline, CDR1 is DFQATT and CDR2 is SNEGSKA (reference sequence). The CDR3 nucleotides are TGCAGTGCTAGAGGAGGAGGCGGTAATCAGCCCCAGCATTTT. Amino acid sequence: CSARGGGGNQPQHF.

This clonotype has a handful of counts. The rearrangement uses TRBV13 and TRBJ2-3; the D gene is possibly TRBD1 (5 bases). The CDR3 length is 15 residues. The V end was cut by 2 bases, the J end by 4 bases, with 13 bases between. Germline assignment: CDR1 PRHDT and CDR2 FYEKMQ (reference sequence). In DNA, the CDR3 is TGTGCCAGCAGCTTAAGAGACAGAGATCCAGATACGCAGTATTTT. It encodes CASSLRDRDPDTQYF.

V gene TRBV3-1 combines with J gene TRBJ2-7, with TRBD2 matching over 7 bases. Germline V CDR1 and CDR2: LGHDT, YNNKEL (reference sequence). The CDR3 contains 16 residues. After removal of 1 base from V and 0 bases from J, the junction contained 6 bases not matched to a gene. CDR3 DNA: TGTGCCAGCAGCCAAGTTGTCGGGAGGCCCTCCTACGAGCAGTACTTC. It specifies CASSQVVGRPSYEQYF.

This clonotype occurred a few times. The V call is TRBV5-1, the J call TRBJ1-5; 7 bases are a match to TRBD1. CDR1 is SGHRS and CDR2 is YFSETQ in the germline V gene. Trimming removed 2 bases from V and 8 bases from J; junction bases left unmatched: 7. The CDR3 totals 14 residues. This CDR3 is CASSLTGQGEPQHF. In DNA, the CDR3 is TGCGCCAGCAGCTTAACCGGCCAGGGGGAGCCCCAGCATTTT. Supplemented by reference TRBV5-1 and TRBJ1-5, the full variable domain reads KAGVTQTPRYLIKTRGQQVTLSCSPISGHRSVSWYQQTPGQGLQFLFEYFSETQRNKGNFPGRFSGRQFSNSRSEMNVSTLELGDSALYLCASSLTGQGEPQHFGDGTRLSIL.

A few counts support this clonotype. This rearrangement joins TRBV7-8 to TRBJ2-7; perhaps TRBD1 as D (6 bases). The CDR3 is 13 residues long. Germline V CDR1 and CDR2: SGHVS, FQNEAQ. V was pared by 4 bases and J by 4 bases, with 11 bases between. CDR3 protein: CASSSLGQYEQYF. Written as DNA, the CDR3 is TGTGCCAGCAGCTCCCTAGGACAGTACGAGCAGTACTTC.

This chain links TRBV20-1 with TRBJ1-5; 9 positions agree with TRBD1. Trimming took 4 bases from V and 0 from J; bases not matched to a gene: 4. CDR3 size: 15 residues. Per the germline V gene, CDR1 is DFQATT and CDR2 is SNEGSKA (reference sequence). The CDR3 loop is CSATRQGDSNQPQHF. In DNA form, the CDR3 reads TGCAGTGCTACGAGACAGGGGGATAGCAATCAGCCCCAGCATTTT.

V is TRBV12-3 or TRBV12-4 and J is TRBJ1-2; 7 bases line up with TRBD1. This CDR3 is 15 amino acids long. The junction had 3 bases not matched to a gene; V was cut back by 2 bases and J by 0 bases. CDR3 bases: TGTGCCAGCAGTTTAAGGGGGACAGCTAACTATGGCTACACCTTC. Translated, it gives CASSLRGTANYGYTF.